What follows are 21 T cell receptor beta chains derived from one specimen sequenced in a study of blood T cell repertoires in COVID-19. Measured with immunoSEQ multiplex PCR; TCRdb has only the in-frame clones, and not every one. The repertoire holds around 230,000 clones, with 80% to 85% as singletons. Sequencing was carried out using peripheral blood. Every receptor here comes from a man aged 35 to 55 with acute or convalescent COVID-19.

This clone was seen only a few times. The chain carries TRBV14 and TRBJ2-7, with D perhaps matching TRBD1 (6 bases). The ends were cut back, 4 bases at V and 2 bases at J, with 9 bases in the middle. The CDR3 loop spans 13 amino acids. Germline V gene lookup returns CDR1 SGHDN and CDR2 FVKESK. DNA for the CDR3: TGTGCCAGCAGCCCGGGACACACCTACGAGCAGTACTTC. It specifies CASSPGHTYEQYF.

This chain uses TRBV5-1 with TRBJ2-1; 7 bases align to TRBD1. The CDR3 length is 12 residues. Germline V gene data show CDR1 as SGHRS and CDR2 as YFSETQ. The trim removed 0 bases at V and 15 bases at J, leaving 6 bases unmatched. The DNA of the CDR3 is TGCGCCAGCAGCTTGGAGTCAGGGGGATGGTTCTTC. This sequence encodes CASSLESGGWFF.

This chain's CDR3 is CATSVWGDGDSNQPQHF. The CDR3 DNA is TGTGCCACCTCCGTATGGGGGGATGGGGATAGCAATCAGCCCCAGCATTTT. This sequence joins TRBV10-3 and TRBJ1-5, with a tentative D call TRBD1 (5 bases). V lost 10 bases and J lost 0, with 22 bases in between. This CDR3 spans 17 amino acids. CDR1 ENHRY and CDR2 SYGVKD come from the germline V gene.

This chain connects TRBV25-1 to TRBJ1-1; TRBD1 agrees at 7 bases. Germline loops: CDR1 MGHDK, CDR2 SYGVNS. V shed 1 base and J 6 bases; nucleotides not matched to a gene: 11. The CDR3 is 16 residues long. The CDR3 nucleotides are TGTGCCAGCAGTGAATGGAAGGGTGAGGGGGCTCCTGAAGCTTTCTTT. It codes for CASSEWKGEGAPEAFF.

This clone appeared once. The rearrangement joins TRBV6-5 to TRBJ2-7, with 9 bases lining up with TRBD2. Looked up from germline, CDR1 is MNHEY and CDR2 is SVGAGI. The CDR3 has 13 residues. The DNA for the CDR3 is TGTAGCACGGGGCGGGAGGGCCGGAACGAGCAGTACTTC. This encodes CSTGREGRNEQYF.

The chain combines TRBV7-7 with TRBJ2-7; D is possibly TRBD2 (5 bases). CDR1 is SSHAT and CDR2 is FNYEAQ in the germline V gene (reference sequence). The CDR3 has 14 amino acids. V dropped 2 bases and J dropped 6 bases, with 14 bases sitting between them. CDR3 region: CASSLSANRGEQYF. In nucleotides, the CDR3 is TGTGCCAGCAGCTTATCGGCCAATCGGGGCGAGCAGTACTTC.

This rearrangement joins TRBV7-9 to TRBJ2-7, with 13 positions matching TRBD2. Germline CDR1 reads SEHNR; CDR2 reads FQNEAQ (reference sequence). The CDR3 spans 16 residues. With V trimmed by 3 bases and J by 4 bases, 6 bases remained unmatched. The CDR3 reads CASSLGQTSGRYEQYF. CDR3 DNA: TGTGCCAGCAGCTTGGGGCAGACTAGCGGGAGGTACGAGCAGTACTTC.

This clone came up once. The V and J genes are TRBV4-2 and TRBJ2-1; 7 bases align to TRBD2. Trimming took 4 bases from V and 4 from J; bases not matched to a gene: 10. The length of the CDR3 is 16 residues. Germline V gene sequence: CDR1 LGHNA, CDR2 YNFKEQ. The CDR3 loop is CASSLQRGQLYNEQFF. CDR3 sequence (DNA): TGTGCCAGCAGCCTGCAGCGGGGTCAATTATACAATGAGCAGTTCTTC.

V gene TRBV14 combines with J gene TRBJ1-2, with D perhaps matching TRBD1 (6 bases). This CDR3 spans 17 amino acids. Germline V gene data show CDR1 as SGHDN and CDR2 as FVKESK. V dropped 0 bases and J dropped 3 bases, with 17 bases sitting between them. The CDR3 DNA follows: TGTGCCAGCAGCCAAGATCTCTTCTGGGGGCGGGACTATGGCTACACCTTC. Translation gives CASSQDLFWGRDYGYTF.

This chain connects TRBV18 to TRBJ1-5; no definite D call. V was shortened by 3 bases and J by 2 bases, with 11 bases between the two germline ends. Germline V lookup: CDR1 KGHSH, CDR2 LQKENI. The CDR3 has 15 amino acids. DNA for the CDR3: TGTGCCAGCTCACCGGGGAGCGGTGGCAATCAGCCCCAGCATTTT. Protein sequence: CASSPGSGGNQPQHF.

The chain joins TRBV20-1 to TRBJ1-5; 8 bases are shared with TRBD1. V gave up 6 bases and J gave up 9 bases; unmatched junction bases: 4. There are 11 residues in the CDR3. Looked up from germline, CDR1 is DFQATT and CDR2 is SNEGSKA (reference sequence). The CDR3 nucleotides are TGCAGTGCGATAGACAGGGGGCCCCAGCATTTT. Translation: CSAIDRGPQHF.

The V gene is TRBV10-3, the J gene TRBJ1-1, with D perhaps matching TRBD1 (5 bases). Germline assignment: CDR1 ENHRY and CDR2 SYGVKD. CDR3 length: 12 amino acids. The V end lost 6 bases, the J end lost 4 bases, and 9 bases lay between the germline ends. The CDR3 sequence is CAISQGGTEAFF. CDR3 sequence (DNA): TGTGCCATCAGCCAGGGAGGCACTGAAGCTTTCTTT.

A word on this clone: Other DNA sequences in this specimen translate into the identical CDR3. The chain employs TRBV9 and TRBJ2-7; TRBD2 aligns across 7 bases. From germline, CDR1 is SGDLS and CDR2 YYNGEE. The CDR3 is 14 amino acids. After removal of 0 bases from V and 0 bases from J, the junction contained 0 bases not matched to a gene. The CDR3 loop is CASSVGGSSYEQYF. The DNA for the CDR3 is TGTGCCAGCAGCGTAGGCGGGAGCTCCTACGAGCAGTACTTC.

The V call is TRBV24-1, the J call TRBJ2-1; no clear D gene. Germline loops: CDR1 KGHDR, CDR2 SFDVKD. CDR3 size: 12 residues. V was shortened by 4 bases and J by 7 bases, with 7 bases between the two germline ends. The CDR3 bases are TGTGCCACCAGTGACCACTTGAATGAGCAGTTCTTC. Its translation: CATSDHLNEQFF.

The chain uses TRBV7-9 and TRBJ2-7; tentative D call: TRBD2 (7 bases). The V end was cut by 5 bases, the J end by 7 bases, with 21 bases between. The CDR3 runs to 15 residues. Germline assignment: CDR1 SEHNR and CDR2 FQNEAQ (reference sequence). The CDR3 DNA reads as TGTGCCAGCAGCCCCGTGGGGGGGGGCCCCTGGGAGCAGTACTTC. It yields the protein CASSPVGGGPWEQYF.

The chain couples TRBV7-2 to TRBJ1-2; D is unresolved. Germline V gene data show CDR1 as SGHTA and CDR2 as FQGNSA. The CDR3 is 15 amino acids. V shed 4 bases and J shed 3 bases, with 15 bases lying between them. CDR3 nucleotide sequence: TGTGCCAGCAGCTCCCTAACGGATAGCTACTATGGCTACACCTTC. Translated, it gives CASSSLTDSYYGYTF. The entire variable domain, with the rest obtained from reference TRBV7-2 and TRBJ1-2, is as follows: GAGVSQSPSNKVTEKGKDVELRCDPISGHTALYWYRQSLGQGLEFLIYFQGNSAPDKSGLPSDRFSAERTGGSVSTLTIQRTQQEDSAVYLCASSSLTDSYYGYTFGSGTRLTVV.

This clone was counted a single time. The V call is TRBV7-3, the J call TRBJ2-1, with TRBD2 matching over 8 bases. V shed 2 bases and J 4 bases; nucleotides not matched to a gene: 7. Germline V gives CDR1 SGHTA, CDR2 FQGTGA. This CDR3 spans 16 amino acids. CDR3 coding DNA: TGTGCCAGCAGCTTATTGAGGCGGGAGGCATACAATGAGCAGTTCTTC. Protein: CASSLLRREAYNEQFF.

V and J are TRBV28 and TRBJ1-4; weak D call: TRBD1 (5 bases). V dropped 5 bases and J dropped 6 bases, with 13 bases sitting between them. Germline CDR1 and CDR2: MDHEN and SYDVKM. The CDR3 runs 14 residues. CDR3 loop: CASSPSGVDEKLFF. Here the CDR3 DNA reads TGTGCCAGCAGTCCCTCGGGGGTAGATGAAAAACTGTTTTTT.

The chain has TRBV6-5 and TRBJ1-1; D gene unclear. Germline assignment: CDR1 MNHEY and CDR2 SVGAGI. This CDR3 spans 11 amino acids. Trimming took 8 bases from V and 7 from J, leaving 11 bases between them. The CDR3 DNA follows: TGTGCCAGCTGCGGTGGCAGTGAAGCTTTCTTT. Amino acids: CASCGGSEAFF.

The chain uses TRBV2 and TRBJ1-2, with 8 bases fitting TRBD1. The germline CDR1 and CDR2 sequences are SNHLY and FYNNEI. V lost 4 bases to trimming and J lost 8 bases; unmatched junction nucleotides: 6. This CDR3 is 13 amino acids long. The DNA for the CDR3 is TGTGCCAGCAGTGGACAGGGGTCCGTCGGCTACACCTTC. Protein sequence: CASSGQGSVGYTF.

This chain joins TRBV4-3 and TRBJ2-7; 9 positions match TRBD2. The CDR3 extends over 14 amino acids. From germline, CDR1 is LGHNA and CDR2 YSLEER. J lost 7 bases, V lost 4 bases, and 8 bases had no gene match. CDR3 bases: TGCGCCAGCAGCCGGAATAGCGGGAGTGAGGAGCAGTACTTC. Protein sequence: CASSRNSGSEEQYF.